The sequence of this TCR beta chain was determined in a study of blood T cell repertoires in COVID-19. Germline assignment: CDR1 SGHNT and CDR2 YYREEE (reference sequence). The CDR3 extends over 12 amino acids. V was clipped by 4 bases and J by 4 bases, with 8 bases between them. Original methodology: Amplification with reference gene primers provided the estimates of nucleated cell counts. Generated by immunoSEQ multiplex PCR, the TCRdb table keeps only in-frame clones and is missing some. Clone size and the V and J calls come from that table; the DNA yielded D and trimming. The top ten clones hold around an eighth of a sample with 100,000 or so clones, more than 70% of them seen once.

Sequenced material: peripheral blood. The TCR was taken from a woman older than 75 with acute or convalescent COVID-19. This rearrangement joins TRBV5-4 to TRBJ1-2; D gene ambiguous. The CDR3 nucleotides are TGTGCCAGCAGCCCTGATAGCTATGGCTACACCTTC. This translates into CASSPDSYGYTF. The whole variable domain, remainder taken from reference TRBV5-4 and TRBJ1-2, is ETGVTQSPTHLIKTRGQQVTLRCSSQSGHNTVSWYQQALGQGPQFIFQYYREEENGRGNFPPRFSGLQFPNYSSELNVNALELDDSALYLCASSPDSYGYTFGSGTRLTVV.